Presented here are 5 T cell receptor beta chains from one specimen sequenced in a study of blood T cell repertoires in COVID-19 (dated by TCRdb to 2018 to 2021). The library was prepared using the immunoSEQ multiplex PCR assay. TCRdb re-hosts the immuneACCESS table, in-frame sequences only. Its copies lack some clones; in the studies checked, an unresolved V gene accounts for under half of them, and the cause for the rest is not known. Recorded for this sample are about 100,000 clones; more than 70% of them occurred a single time. Clones ranked in the top ten supply about 9.9% of the sample. Sequencing was done on a sample of peripheral blood. The receptors come from a woman between 25 and 40 years old with acute or convalescent COVID-19.

The chain is built from TRBV6-5 and TRBJ1-1, with 7 bases identical to TRBD1. This CDR3 contains 15 residues. The germline V gene encodes CDR1 MNHEY and CDR2 SVGAGI. Trimming at V came to 5 bases and at J to 0 bases, leaving 6 bases not matched to a gene. CDR3 DNA sequence: TGTGCCAGCAGTCAGATCCAGGGGGTGAACACTGAAGCTTTCTTT. It translates to CASSQIQGVNTEAFF.

The rearrangement links TRBV5-1 to TRBJ2-3; 8 bases match TRBD1. V lost 2 bases and J lost 5; bases outside the gene matches: 7. The CDR3 runs 15 residues. CDR1 SGHRS and CDR2 YFSETQ come from the germline V gene. The CDR3 DNA sequence: TGCGCCAGCAGCTTTATAGGACAGGGTGGAGATACGCAGTATTTT. Translating it yields CASSFIGQGGDTQYF.

The V and J genes are TRBV2 and TRBJ2-7, with TRBD1 matching over 9 bases. Germline V gene data show CDR1 as SNHLY and CDR2 as FYNNEI. V shed 8 bases and J 6 bases; nucleotides not matched to a gene: 8. This CDR3 is 13 amino acids long. Here the CDR3 DNA reads TGTGCCAGCGGGGGGACAGGGAGGGGCGAGCAGTACTTC. Its protein is CASGGTGRGEQYF.

This clone was picked up one time. The V and J genes are TRBV5-6 and TRBJ2-7, with TRBD1 matching over 10 bases. The CDR3 is made up of 15 amino acids. V lost 3 bases, J lost 3 bases, and 6 bases stayed unmatched. The germline gives CDR1 SGHDT, CDR2 YYEEEE. The CDR3, as DNA: TGTGCCAGCAGCTCCCTGGGACAGGGGAACTACGAGCAGTACTTC. As protein: CASSSLGQGNYEQYF.

V and J are TRBV5-4 and TRBJ2-1, with a weak D call TRBD1 (7 bases). This CDR3 has 16 residues. With 2 bases removed from V and 1 base from J, the gap between germline ends came to 13 bases. The germline CDR1 and CDR2 sequences are SGHNT and YYREEE (reference sequence). Here the CDR3 reads CASSFIQGGSYNEQFF. The CDR3, as DNA: TGTGCCAGCAGCTTCATTCAGGGGGGTTCCTACAATGAGCAGTTCTTC.